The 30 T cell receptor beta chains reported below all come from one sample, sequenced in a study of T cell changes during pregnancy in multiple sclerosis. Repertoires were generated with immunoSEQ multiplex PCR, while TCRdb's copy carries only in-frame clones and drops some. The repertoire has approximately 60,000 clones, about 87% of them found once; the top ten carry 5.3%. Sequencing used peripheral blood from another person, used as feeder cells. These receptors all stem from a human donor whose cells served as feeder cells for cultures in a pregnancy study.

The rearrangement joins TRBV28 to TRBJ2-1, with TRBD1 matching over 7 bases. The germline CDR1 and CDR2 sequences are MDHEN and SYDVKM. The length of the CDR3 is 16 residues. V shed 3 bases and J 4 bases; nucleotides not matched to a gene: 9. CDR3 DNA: TGTGCCAGCAGTTTTACAGGGGCTTCGGGGTACAATGAGCAGTTCTTC. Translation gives CASSFTGASGYNEQFF.

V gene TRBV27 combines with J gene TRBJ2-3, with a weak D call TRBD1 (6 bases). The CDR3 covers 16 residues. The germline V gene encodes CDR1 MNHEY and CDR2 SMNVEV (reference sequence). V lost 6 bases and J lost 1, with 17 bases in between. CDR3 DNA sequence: TGTGCCAGCAGACCTCGCACCTCAGGGGGCACAGATACGCAGTATTTT. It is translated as CASRPRTSGGTDTQYF.

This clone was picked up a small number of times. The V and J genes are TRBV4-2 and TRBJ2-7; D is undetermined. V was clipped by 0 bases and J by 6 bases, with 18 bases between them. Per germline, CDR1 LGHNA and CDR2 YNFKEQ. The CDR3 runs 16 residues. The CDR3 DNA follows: TGTGCCAGCAGCCAAGATTCCCTCGTAGGGTCCGGCGAGCAGTACTTC. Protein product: CASSQDSLVGSGEQYF.

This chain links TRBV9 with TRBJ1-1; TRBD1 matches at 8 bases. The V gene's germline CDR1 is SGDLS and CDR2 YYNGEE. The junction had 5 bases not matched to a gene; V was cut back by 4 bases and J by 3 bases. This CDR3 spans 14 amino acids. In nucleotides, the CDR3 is TGTGCCAGCAGCCCTGGACAGGGTCACACTGAAGCTTTCTTT. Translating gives CASSPGQGHTEAFF.

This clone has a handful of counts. CDR3 residues: CASSLDSGRADTGELFF. The CDR3 bases are TGTGCCAGCAGCTTAGATAGCGGGAGGGCCGACACCGGGGAGCTGTTTTTT. J is TRBJ2-2 and V is TRBV7-3; 11 bases fit TRBD2. Per the germline V gene, CDR1 is SGHTA and CDR2 is FQGTGA. With V trimmed by 2 bases and J by 3 bases, 5 bases remained unmatched. This CDR3 is built from 17 residues.

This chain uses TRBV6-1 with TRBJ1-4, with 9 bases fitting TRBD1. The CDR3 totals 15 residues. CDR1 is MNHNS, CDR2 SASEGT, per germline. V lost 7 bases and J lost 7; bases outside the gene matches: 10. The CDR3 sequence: CASTQIGTGFEKLFF. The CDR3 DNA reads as TGTGCCAGCACCCAAATAGGGACAGGGTTTGAAAAACTGTTTTTT.

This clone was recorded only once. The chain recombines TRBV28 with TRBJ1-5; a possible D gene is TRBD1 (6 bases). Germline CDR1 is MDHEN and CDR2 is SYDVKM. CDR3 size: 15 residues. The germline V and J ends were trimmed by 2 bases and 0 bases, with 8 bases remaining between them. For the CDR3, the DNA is TGTGCCAGCAGTTTAGGGACACATAGCAATCAGCCCCAGCATTTT. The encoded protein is CASSLGTHSNQPQHF.

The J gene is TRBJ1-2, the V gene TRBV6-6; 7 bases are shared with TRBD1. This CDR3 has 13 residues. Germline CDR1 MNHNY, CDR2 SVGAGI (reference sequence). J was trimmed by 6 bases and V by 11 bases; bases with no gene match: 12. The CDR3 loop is CAVSPGGGHGYTF. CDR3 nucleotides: TGTGCCGTATCCCCGGGAGGGGGCCATGGCTACACCTTC.

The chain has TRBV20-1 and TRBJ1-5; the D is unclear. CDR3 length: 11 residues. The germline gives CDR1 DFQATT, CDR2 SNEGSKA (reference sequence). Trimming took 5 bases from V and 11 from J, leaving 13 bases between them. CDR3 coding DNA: TGCAGTGCTGACTTTTTAGGGACCCAGCATTTT. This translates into CSADFLGTQHF.

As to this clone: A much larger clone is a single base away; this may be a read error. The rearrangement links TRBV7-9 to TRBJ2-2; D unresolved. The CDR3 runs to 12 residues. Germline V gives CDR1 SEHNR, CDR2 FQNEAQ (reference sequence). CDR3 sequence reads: CTSSPVSGELFF. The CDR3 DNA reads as TGTACCAGCAGCCCCGTTTCCGGGGAGCTGTTTTTT.

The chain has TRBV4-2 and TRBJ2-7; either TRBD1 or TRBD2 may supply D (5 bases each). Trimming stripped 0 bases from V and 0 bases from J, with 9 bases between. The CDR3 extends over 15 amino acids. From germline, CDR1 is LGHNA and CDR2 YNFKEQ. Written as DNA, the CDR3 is TGTGCCAGCAGCCAAGAGGCAGGGAGCTCCTACGAGCAGTACTTC. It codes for CASSQEAGSSYEQYF.

The CDR3 loop is CASSLGGGQGFF. The DNA for the CDR3 is TGTGCCAGCAGCTTAGGTGGGGGGCAGGGGTTCTTC. The rearrangement joins TRBV11-2 to TRBJ2-1; D may match TRBD1 or TRBD2 (6 bases each). The V gene lost 1 base and the J gene lost 15 bases, with 13 bases spanning the gap. Germline loops: CDR1 SGHAT, CDR2 FQNNGV. The CDR3 is 12 residues long.

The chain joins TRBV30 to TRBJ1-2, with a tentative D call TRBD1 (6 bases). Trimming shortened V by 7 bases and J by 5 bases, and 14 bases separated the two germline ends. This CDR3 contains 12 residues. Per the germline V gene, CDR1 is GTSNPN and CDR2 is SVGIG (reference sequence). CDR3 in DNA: TGTGCCTCCTCCCCGGACAGATATGGCTACACCTTC. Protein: CASSPDRYGYTF.

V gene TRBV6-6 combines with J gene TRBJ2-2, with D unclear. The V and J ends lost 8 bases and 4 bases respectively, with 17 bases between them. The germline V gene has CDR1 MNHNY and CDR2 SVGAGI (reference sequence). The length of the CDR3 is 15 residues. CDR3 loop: CASLHSNYGTGELFF. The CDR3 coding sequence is TGTGCCAGCCTTCACAGCAATTATGGCACCGGGGAGCTGTTTTTT.

CDR3 loop: CASSQGLWKGYTF. CDR3 DNA: TGCGCCAGCAGCCAGGGGCTTTGGAAGGGCTACACCTTC. This rearrangement joins TRBV4-1 to TRBJ1-2, with D perhaps matching TRBD1 (5 bases). Germline V lookup: CDR1 MGHRA, CDR2 YSYEKL. V was cut by 3 bases and J by 8 bases, with 13 bases left in between. CDR3 size: 13 residues.

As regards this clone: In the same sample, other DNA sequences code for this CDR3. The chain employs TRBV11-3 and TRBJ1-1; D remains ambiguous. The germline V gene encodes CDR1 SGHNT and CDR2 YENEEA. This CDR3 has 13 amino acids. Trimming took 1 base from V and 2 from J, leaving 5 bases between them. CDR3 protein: CASSLGGNTEAFF. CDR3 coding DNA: TGTGCCAGCAGCTTAGGTGGAAACACTGAAGCTTTCTTT.

In DNA, the CDR3 is TGTGCCAGTAGTCTGTTCTTCGGGGGCTTGCAGCCCCAGCATTTT. This sequence encodes CASSLFFGGLQPQHF. This sequence joins TRBV19 and TRBJ1-5; D might be TRBD1 (6 bases). CDR3 length: 15 residues. V was shortened by 5 bases and J by 7 bases, with 18 bases between the two germline ends. The V gene's germline CDR1 is LNHDA and CDR2 SQIVND (reference sequence).

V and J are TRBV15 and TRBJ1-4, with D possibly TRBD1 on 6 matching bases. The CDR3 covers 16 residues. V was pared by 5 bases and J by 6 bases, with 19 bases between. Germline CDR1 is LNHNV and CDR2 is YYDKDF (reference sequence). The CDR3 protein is CATSGFPGGGDEKLFF. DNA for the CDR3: TGTGCCACCAGCGGCTTCCCCGGAGGGGGAGATGAAAAACTGTTTTTT.

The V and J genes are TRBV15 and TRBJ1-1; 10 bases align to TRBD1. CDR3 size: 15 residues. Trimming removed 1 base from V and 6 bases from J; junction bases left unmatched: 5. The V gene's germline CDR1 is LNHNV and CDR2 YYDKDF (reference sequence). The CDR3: CATSRGTGGFAEAFF. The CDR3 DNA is TGTGCCACCAGCAGAGGGACAGGGGGTTTCGCTGAAGCTTTCTTT.

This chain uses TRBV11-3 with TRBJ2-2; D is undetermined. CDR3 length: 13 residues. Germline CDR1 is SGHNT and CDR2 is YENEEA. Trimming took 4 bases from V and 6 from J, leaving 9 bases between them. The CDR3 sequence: CASSSYSAGELFF. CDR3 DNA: TGTGCCAGCAGCTCCTACAGCGCCGGGGAGCTGTTTTTT. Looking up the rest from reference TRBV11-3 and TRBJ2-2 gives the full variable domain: EAGVVQSPRYKIIEKKQPVAFWCNPISGHNTLYWYLQNLGQGPELLIRYENEEAVDDSQLPKDRFSAERLKGVDSTLKIQPAELGDSAVYLCASSSYSAGELFFGEGSRLTVL.

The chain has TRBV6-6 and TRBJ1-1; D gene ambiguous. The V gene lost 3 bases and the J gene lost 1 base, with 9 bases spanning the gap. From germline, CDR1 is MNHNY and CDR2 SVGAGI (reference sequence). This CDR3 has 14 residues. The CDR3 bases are TGTGCCAGCAGTTATCGCCGCCCGAACACTGAAGCTTTCTTT. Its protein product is CASSYRRPNTEAFF.

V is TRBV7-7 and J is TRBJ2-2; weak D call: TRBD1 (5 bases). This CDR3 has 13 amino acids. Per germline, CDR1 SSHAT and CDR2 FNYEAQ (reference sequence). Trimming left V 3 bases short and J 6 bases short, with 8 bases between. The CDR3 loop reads CASSLAGSGELFF. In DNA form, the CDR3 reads TGTGCCAGCAGCTTGGCAGGGTCCGGGGAGCTGTTTTTT.

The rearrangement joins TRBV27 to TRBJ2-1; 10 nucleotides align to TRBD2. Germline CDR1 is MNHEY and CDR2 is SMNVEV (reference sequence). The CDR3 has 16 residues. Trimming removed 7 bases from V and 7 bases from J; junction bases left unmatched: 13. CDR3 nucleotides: TGTGCCAGCACGTTATATACGGGGACTAGCGTTAATGAGCAGTTCTTC. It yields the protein CASTLYTGTSVNEQFF.

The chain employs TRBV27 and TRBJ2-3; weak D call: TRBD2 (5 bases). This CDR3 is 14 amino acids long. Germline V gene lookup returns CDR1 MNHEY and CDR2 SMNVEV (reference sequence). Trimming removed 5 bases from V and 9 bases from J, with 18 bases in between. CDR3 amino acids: CASSLRTRSETQYF. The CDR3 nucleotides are TGTGCCAGCAGTCTCCGGACTCGCAGCGAGACGCAGTATTTT.

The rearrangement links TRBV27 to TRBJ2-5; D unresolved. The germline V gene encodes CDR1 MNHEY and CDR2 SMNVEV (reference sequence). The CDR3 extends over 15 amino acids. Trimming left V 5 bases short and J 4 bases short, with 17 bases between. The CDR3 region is CASSPGDWVPETQYF. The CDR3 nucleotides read TGTGCCAGCAGTCCTGGCGATTGGGTCCCAGAGACCCAGTACTTC.

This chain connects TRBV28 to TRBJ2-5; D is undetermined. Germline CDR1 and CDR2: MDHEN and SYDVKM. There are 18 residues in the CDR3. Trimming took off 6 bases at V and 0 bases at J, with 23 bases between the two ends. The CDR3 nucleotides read TGTGCCAGCAGCCTTAAACCCCCTGGGCCTACGAACCAAGAGACCCAGTACTTC. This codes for CASSLKPPGPTNQETQYF.

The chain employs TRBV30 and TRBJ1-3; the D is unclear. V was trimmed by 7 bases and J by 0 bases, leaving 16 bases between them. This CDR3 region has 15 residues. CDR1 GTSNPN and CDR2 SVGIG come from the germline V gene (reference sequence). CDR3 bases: TGTGCCTCCCGGCCCCCGGGGTCCTCTGGAAACACCATATATTTT. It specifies CASRPPGSSGNTIYF.

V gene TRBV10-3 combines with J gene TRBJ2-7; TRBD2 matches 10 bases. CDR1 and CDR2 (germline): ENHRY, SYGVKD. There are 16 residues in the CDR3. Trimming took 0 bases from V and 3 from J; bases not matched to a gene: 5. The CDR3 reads CAISESLLAGNYEQYF. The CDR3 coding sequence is TGTGCCATCAGTGAGTCGTTACTAGCGGGAAACTACGAGCAGTACTTC.

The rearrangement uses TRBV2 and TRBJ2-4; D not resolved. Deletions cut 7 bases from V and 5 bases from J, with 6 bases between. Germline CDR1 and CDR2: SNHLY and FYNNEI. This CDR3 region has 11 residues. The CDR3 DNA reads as TGTGCCAGCAATCTCGAAAACATTCAGTACTTC. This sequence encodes CASNLENIQYF.

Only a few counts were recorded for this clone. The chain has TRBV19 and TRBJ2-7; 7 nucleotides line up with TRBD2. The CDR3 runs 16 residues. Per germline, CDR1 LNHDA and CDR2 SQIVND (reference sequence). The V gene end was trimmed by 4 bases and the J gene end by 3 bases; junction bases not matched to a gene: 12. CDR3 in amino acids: CASSRDSGPGGYEQYF. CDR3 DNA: TGTGCCAGTAGTAGGGATAGCGGGCCGGGAGGCTACGAGCAGTACTTC.